This T cell receptor (beta chain) emerged from a study of cytomegalovirus exposure and HLA in healthy donors. Study information: The roughly 120 validation repertoires and the approximately 700 first-cohort repertoires shared a platform, a later analysis reported.

Generated by immunoSEQ multiplex PCR, the TCRdb table keeps only in-frame clones and is missing some. This sample has 250,000 or so clones, with approximately 90% found just once. With respect to this clone: What it binds is not known.

Germline assignment: CDR1 MNHEY and CDR2 SMNVEV (reference sequence). The CDR3 totals 15 residues. With 2 bases removed from V and 2 bases from J, the gap between germline ends came to 13 bases. Study-wide findings and caveats: Specific recognition of CMV antigens was confirmed in vitro for a few chains (all CMV-associated). Rarity marked most TCR sequences, yet some public TCRs occurred in many donors. TCR beta chains numbering some 160 were designated cytomegalovirus-associated.

The sample taken for sequencing was PBMCs. The chain uses TRBV27 and TRBJ2-7, with D perhaps TRBD2 (5 bases). The clonotype originates from a man aged 18 to 30 in good health and CMV-seronegative. For the CDR3, the DNA is TGTGCCAGCAGTTTAAGTTTTATCGGGACCTACGAGCAGTACTTC. The encoded protein is CASSLSFIGTYEQYF.